This TCR beta chain was documented in a study of post-analysis software for immune sequencing data. Overall study context: Disease trajectories encompassed relapsing-remitting, secondary progressive and progressive-relapsing multiple sclerosis.

Study-wide results and limits: Strong co-clustering by F measure linked samples that shared a preparation batch. Four to six TRBV segments, including TRBV5-6, TRBV5-1 and TRBV20-1, were more frequent in patients than controls. Normalized Chao1 diversity was significantly lower in multiple sclerosis patients than in controls.

Researchers reported that TCR beta cDNA libraries carried unique molecular identifiers. A population of about 1 to 11 million T cells gave rise to approximately 500,000 cDNA molecules. Each CDR3 protein is one row after TCRdb ran MiXCR on the PCR reads. The sample records roughly 800,000 distinct CDR3 sequences, 46% being singletons. Germline-derived CDR1 and CDR2 are MDHEN and SYDVKM. This CDR3 is 14 amino acids long. As to this clonotype: What it binds is not known.

The TCR sequence derives from a girl aged 10-17 years with multiple sclerosis. The specimen was blood. The chain recombines TRBV28 with TRBJ2-5; D is unresolved. Judging by the DNA end, TRBJ2-1 fits better; the J call may be wrong. In DNA, the CDR3 is TGTGCCAGCAGCCTCCAGGCGTACCAAGAGACCCAGTTCTTC. Protein sequence: CASSLQAYQETQFF.